This T cell receptor beta chain was recorded in a study of beta chain features in type 1 diabetes. In the study overall: Examination of sorted cells across all samples involved about 100,000,000 cells.

Study-wide findings and caveats: Whether TCRB rearrangement is influenced by HLA type went unresolved here.

What was sequenced were expressed TCRB transcripts, since all of the isolated RNA had been reverse transcribed. Some clones are missing from TCRdb's copy, which holds only in-frame ones; the method was immunoSEQ multiplex PCR. The sample has about 360,000 clones; roughly 13% are singletons. As to this clone: The target antigen is unknown.

Researchers reported sorting CD4+ naive, central memory, regulatory and stem cell-like memory cells via CD45RO/CCR7/CD25/CD127/CD95/CD27. V was shortened by 6 bases and J by 7 bases, with 15 bases between the two germline ends. There are 13 residues in the CDR3. Germline V lookup: CDR1 MNHEY, CDR2 SVGAGI. The receptor was isolated from a man aged 18 to 29 in good health. The V and J genes are TRBV6-5 and TRBJ1-2, with D unclear. The sequenced sample consisted of naive CD4+ T cells from blood. The CDR3 spells CASSRESTLGYTF. The CDR3 DNA follows: TGTGCCAGCAGCCGGGAGAGCACCCTTGGCTACACCTTC.